The clone carrying this T cell receptor beta chain has just one count. Its antigen is unknown. The record originates from a study of cytomegalovirus exposure and HLA in healthy donors. Findings of the study overall: According to an earlier analysis, most TCR beta V segments yielded productive rearrangements about 90% or about 30% of the time. In a later analysis, about 17,000 TCR beta sequences were associated with HLA alleles at 0.05 false discovery rate.

Trimming took off 6 bases at V and 6 bases at J, with 32 bases between the two ends. Germline V CDR1 and CDR2: SGHTA, FQGNSA. The CDR3 is 19 amino acids. 60 Vbeta and 13 Jbeta primers were used in PCR. The method was immunoSEQ multiplex PCR; TCRdb's version includes in-frame clones alone and lacks a portion of them. The data show about 140,000 clones, 75% to 80% seen once. Sequenced sample: PBMCs. The receptor was derived from a young man in good health and CMV-seronegative. The chain employs TRBV7-2 and TRBJ1-1; TRBD1 might be the D (5 bases). The CDR3 region has the DNA TGTGCCAGCAGACGATATACGCTCGGGGGGACTCTTAGGGGCCCTGAAGCTTTCTTT. Its protein product is CASRRYTLGGTLRGPEAFF. Drawing the rest from reference TRBV7-2 and TRBJ1-1, the complete variable domain is GAGVSQSPSNKVTEKGKDVELRCDPISGHTALYWYRQSLGQGLEFLIYFQGNSAPDKSGLPSDRFSAERTGGSVSTLTIQRTQQEDSAVYLCASRRYTLGGTLRGPEAFFGQGTRLTVV.